This record concerns one TCR beta chain sequence. The sort gate was single viable CD3+CD4+CD8-CD45RO+ cells for memory CD4+ T cells. Using immunoSEQ multiplex PCR, the repertoire was profiled, and TCRdb retains in-frame clones only, with some absent. The sample has around 26,000 clones, about 80% seen once; the top ten hold around 0.67%. The CDR3 runs to 13 residues. Germline CDR1 GTSNPN, CDR2 SVGIG (reference sequence). V lost 2 bases and J lost 12, with 14 bases in between. This specimen comes from a study of memory CD4+ T cells and cytomegalovirus serostatus. This chain joins TRBV30 and TRBJ1-6; D gene uncertain. The specimen sequenced was memory CD4+ T cells from blood. The TCR comes from an adult in good health and CMV-seronegative. The CDR3: CAWSNSFSEPLHF. CDR3 nucleotides: TGTGCCTGGAGTAATTCGTTTTCCGAACCCCTCCACTTT.